This T cell receptor beta chain was documented in a study of radiation and T cells in renal cell carcinoma (dated by TCRdb to about 2020). Concerning the study at large: The samples were drawn from a clinical trial, where primary renal cell carcinomas were treated with 15 Gy of stereotactic body radiation therapy and then removed by nephrectomy 4 weeks afterward. A total of 50 to 55 samples underwent TCR beta sequencing, made up of roughly 26 tumors and some 27 peripheral blood samples. A total of 4 million to 5 million unique CDR3 nucleotide sequences, encoding 2.5 million to 3 million unique CDR3 amino acid sequences, were found across all 50 or so samples.

As to this clone: Its antigen is unknown. No qualities accompany the bases; no much larger clone lies one base away.

In the paper's terms, the time point label means: baseline pretreatment blood. Per the publication, the treatment or condition label means: 15 Gy SBRT to primary tumor, nephrectomy 4 weeks later. To follow tumor-enriched clonotypes, serial peripheral blood was collected from radiation-treated patients at baseline and at 2 weeks and 4 weeks after SBRT. Every patient's renal cell carcinoma showed clear cell pathology. Genomic DNA for TCR sequencing was prepared using the QIAamp DNA Blood Mini Kit (Qiagen). The analyses included only samples that passed all quality control checks. The paper as a whole reports these results and caveats: An increase in top tumor clonotypes in blood was observed from baseline to 2 weeks post-radiation, followed by contraction by 4 weeks, which was taken to suggest transient expansion of tumor-resident clones. Effects of radiation dose or scheduling on the TCR repertoire could not be addressed with the single-armed trial design. Because no pretreatment tumor biopsies were available, whether clonotypes were present in the tumor at baseline could not be determined. Blood repertoire dynamics were not followed beyond 4 weeks after treatment.

Via the germline V gene (reference sequence), CDR1 is LNHDA and CDR2 SQIVND. Measured from the cysteine to the phenylalanine, the CDR3 is 17 residues long. Left in the record is the CDR3 DNA by itself, 51 bases read in frame from the first base. At the junction V is shortened by 6 bases and J by 6 bases; bases outside the gene matches: 18. Following the manufacturer's recommendations, the immunoSEQ kit was used to generate TCR beta libraries from genomic DNA. Library preparation used a first multiplex PCR with proprietary primers, then a second PCR adding unique barcodes, with bead cleanups after each round. Each sample batch included a kit-provided positive control reaction and a negative control reaction. The final libraries were assessed on an Agilent 4200 TapeStation D1000 ScreenTape, pooled by volume, and quantified by qPCR. Sequencing was performed on an Illumina NextSeq500 using a MidOutput 150-cycle cartridge, with 156 Read1 cycles, 15 Index1 cycles, and the kit custom primers. The pooled library was loaded at 0.75 to 1 pM, and approximately 19% PhiX control was spiked in. As for the authors' bioinformatics: Vendor-processed data were analyzed in R, with a clonotype defined as all T cells sharing the same CDR3 nucleotide sequence. For clone abundance analyses, frequencies were normalized to the 10,000 most abundant clones in each sample. Public T cell clones, which averaged fewer than five per sample, were removed prior to analysis. Tumor-enriched and baseline blood-enriched clonotypes were defined by at least a 32-fold difference in abundance between compartments. A beta-binomial differential abundance model was applied to find clonotypes that expanded or contracted between blood time points. Tumor-blood repertoire similarity was measured with the Baroni-Urbani and Buser coefficient, and group comparisons used two-tailed Wilcoxon tests in R. TCRdb's version of the immuneACCESS table is confined to in-frame rearrangements and falls short of the full clone set. An unresolved V gene accounts for under half of the shortfall where checked; the remainder is of unknown origin. That table is the source of V, J and clone size, and D and trimming were worked out from the DNA. This sample holds about 150,000 clones; 88% were observed only once. About 4.3% of the sample is taken by the ten largest.

The TCR was taken from a woman aged 65 to 85 with renal cell carcinoma. The chain employs TRBV19 and TRBJ2-3; a stretch of 7 junction bases matches TRBD1. Here the sequenced sample was blood, taken from a patient whose treatment included radiotherapy and nephrectomy. Read as DNA, the sequence is TGTGCCAGTAGGAATAGGGGGCAGGGAGTATTAACGGATACGCAGTATTTT. This gives the protein CASRNRGQGVLTDTQYF.